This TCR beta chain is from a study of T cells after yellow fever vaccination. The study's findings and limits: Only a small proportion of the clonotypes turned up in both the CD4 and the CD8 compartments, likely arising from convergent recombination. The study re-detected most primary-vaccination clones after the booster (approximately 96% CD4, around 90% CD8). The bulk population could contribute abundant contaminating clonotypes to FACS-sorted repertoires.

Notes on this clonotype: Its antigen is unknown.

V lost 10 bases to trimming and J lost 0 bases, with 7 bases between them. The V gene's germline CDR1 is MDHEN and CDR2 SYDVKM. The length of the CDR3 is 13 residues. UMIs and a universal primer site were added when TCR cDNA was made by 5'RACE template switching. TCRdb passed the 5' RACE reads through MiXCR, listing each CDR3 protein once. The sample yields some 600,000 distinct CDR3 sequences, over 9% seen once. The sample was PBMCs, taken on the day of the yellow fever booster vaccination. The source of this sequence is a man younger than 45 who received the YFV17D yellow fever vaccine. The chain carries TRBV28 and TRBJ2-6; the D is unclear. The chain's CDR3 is CATRASGANVLTF. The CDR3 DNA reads TGTGCCACCCGAGCCTCTGGGGCCAACGTCCTGACTTTC.